The rows below give T cell receptor beta chains drawn from one sample of a study of graft-versus-host responses after intestinal transplantation. TCRdb's copy holds only in-frame clones and misses some; the assay was immunoSEQ multiplex PCR. The sample shows around 18,000 clones, around 90% of them seen only once. The sample here was PBMCs, taken more than 350 days after transplant. All receptors come from a human patient who received an intestinal transplant, so some T cells may come from the graft donor. The CDR3 runs from the conserved cysteine through the conserved F or W. D genes are given only for firm matches. The listing skips clone size in some rows; elsewhere it reads once, few, many or a size class.

v_call,d_call,clone_size,j_call,cdr3_aa,cdr3_nt
TRBV4-2,NA,NA,TRBJ1-4,CASSQDTGRGNEKLFF,TGTGCCAGCAGCCAAGATACGGGGCGCGGTAATGAAAAACTGTTTTTT
TRBV6-4,TRBD1,NA,TRBJ1-2,CASSGTGGYGYTF,TGTGCCAGCAGTGGGACAGGGGGCTATGGCTACACCTTC
TRBV6-5,NA,NA,TRBJ2-5,CASSFKRGVLETQYF,TGTGCCAGCAGTTTTAAGAGAGGGGTTTTGGAGACCCAGTACTTC
TRBV4-2,NA,NA,TRBJ1-5,CASSRLEGQPQHF,TGTGCCAGCAGCCGGTTAGAGGGTCAGCCCCAGCATTTT
TRBV10-2,NA,NA,TRBJ2-7,CASRKDGTYEQYF,TGCGCCAGCAGAAAGGACGGGACCTACGAGCAGTACTTC
TRBV5-1,TRBD1,NA,TRBJ2-6,CASSWATGAGANVLTF,TGCGCCAGCAGCTGGGCAACAGGGGCTGGGGCCAACGTCCTGACTTTC
TRBV2,NA,NA,TRBJ1-5,CAIRDVGHQPQHF,TGTGCCATCCGGGACGTTGGACATCAGCCCCAGCATTTT
TRBV28,NA,NA,TRBJ1-1,CASSFSQATEAFF,TGTGCCAGCAGTTTTTCCCAAGCCACTGAAGCTTTCTTT
TRBV6-5,NA,NA,TRBJ2-3,CASSYAGTTDTQYF,TGTGCCAGCAGTTACGCGGGAACCACAGATACGCAGTATTTT
TRBV6-4,NA,few,TRBJ2-2,CASSPGTLNTGELFF,TGTGCCAGCAGTCCCGGGACACTGAACACCGGGGAGCTGTTTTTT
TRBV25-1,NA,NA,TRBJ1-2,CASRPPYTNYGYTF,TGTGCCAGCCGCCCGCCCTATACTAACTATGGCTACACCTTC
TRBV4-1,NA,NA,TRBJ2-5,CASSQDPPRALETQYF,TGCGCCAGCAGCCAAGATCCGCCACGGGCTTTGGAGACCCAGTACTTC
TRBV7-9,TRBD2,NA,TRBJ2-1,CASSPLPSGRGNEQFF,TGTGCCAGCAGCCCCTTGCCTAGCGGGAGGGGAAATGAGCAGTTCTTC
TRBV2,NA,NA,TRBJ2-1,CASRIDWGNNEQFF,TGTGCCAGCAGGATTGACTGGGGGAACAATGAGCAGTTCTTC
TRBV2,NA,NA,TRBJ2-5,CASSDQGLYQETQYF,TGTGCCAGCAGTGACCAGGGACTTTACCAAGAGACCCAGTACTTC
TRBV6-1,TRBD1,NA,TRBJ2-5,CASGHRDSLWETQYF,TGTGCCAGCGGTCACCGGGACAGCCTTTGGGAGACCCAGTACTTC
TRBV9,NA,NA,TRBJ2-1,CASSVEWRGINEQFF,TGTGCCAGCAGCGTAGAGTGGCGGGGAATTAATGAGCAGTTCTTC
TRBV7-2,NA,NA,TRBJ1-2,CASSFRTGYTF,TGTGCCAGCAGCTTCAGGACAGGCTACACCTTC
TRBV7-2,TRBD2,NA,TRBJ2-7,CASSPRTSGGSYEQYF,TGTGCCAGCAGCCCACGGACTAGCGGGGGCTCCTACGAGCAGTACTTC
TRBV4-1,NA,once,TRBJ2-2,CASSQDAGLNTGELFF,TGCGCCAGCAGCCAAGATGCTGGACTGAACACCGGGGAGCTGTTTTTT
TRBV7-2,NA,NA,TRBJ2-5,CATSPNRVLGETQYF,TGTGCCACCAGTCCCAACAGGGTCTTAGGAGAGACCCAGTACTTC
TRBV10-2,NA,once,TRBJ2-3,CASRPLAASTDTQYF,TGCGCCAGCAGACCCTTAGCGGCTAGCACAGATACGCAGTATTTT
TRBV2,TRBD1,NA,TRBJ1-4,CASSEIGQGLGHNEKLFF,TGTGCCAGCAGTGAAATTGGACAGGGATTAGGGCATAATGAAAAACTGTTTTTT
TRBV30,NA,NA,TRBJ1-4,CAWSVSPTNEKLFF,TGTGCCTGGAGTGTGAGTCCAACTAATGAAAAACTGTTTTTT
TRBV11-2,NA,few,TRBJ1-3,CASSLPPRRISGNTIYF,TGTGCCAGCAGCCTGCCCCCACGACGGATCTCTGGAAACACCATATATTTT
TRBV7-9,NA,NA,TRBJ2-7,CASSLVPSYEQYF,TGTGCCAGCAGCTTAGTGCCTTCCTACGAGCAGTACTTC
TRBV27,NA,NA,TRBJ2-3,CASTKGTYPADTQYF,TGTGCCAGCACAAAAGGGACCTACCCCGCAGATACGCAGTATTTT
TRBV29-1,NA,NA,TRBJ2-5,CSGRFWGAQGETQYF,TGCAGCGGACGGTTTTGGGGGGCGCAAGGAGAGACCCAGTACTTC
TRBV14,NA,NA,TRBJ1-4,CASSQGPRRLFF,TGTGCCAGCAGCCAAGGGCCACGTCGACTGTTTTTT
TRBV11-2,NA,NA,TRBJ1-4,CASSLSRGKLFF,TGTGCCAGCAGCTTAAGTAGGGGAAAACTGTTTTTT
TRBV6-5,NA,NA,TRBJ2-3,CASSYGSATDTQYF,TGTGCCAGCAGTTACGGGTCGGCCACAGATACGCAGTATTTT
TRBV27,NA,NA,TRBJ2-1,CASSLVRVGNNEQFF,TGTGCCAGCAGTTTAGTTAGGGTCGGAAACAATGAGCAGTTCTTC
TRBV5-1,NA,once,TRBJ2-1,CASSLTAYNEQFF,TGCGCCAGCAGCTTGACAGCCTACAATGAGCAGTTCTTC
TRBV2,NA,NA,TRBJ2-5,CASSEPGWGETQYF,TGTGCCAGCAGTGAGCCAGGGTGGGGAGAGACCCAGTACTTC
TRBV5-1,NA,once,TRBJ2-3,CASSPYGGRSTDTQYF,TGCGCCAGCAGCCCCTATGGGGGTCGGAGCACAGATACGCAGTATTTT
TRBV5-4,NA,NA,TRBJ2-3,CASSLDTQYF,TGTGCCAGCAGCTTGGATACGCAGTATTTT
TRBV4-1,NA,NA,TRBJ2-7,CASSQDSGDSYEQYF,TGCGCCAGCAGCCAAGATAGTGGTGACTCCTACGAGCAGTACTTC
TRBV5-1,NA,once,TRBJ1-1,CASSIGHNMNTEAFF,TGCGCCAGCAGCATCGGACATAACATGAACACTGAAGCTTTCTTT
TRBV11-3,TRBD2,NA,TRBJ2-1,CASSARGGAYNEQFF,TGTGCCAGCAGCGCCCGGGGGGGGGCCTACAATGAGCAGTTCTTC
TRBV21-1,NA,NA,TRBJ2-2,CASSKVGFSGTGELFF,TGTGCCAGCAGCAAAGTCGGGTTTTCGGGCACCGGGGAGCTGTTTTTT
TRBV10-2,NA,NA,TRBJ2-2,CASSEPRGGAPGELFF,TGCGCCAGCAGTGAGCCACGAGGGGGGGCCCCCGGGGAGCTGTTTTTT
TRBV28,NA,NA,TRBJ2-7,CASIKRLSYEQYF,TGTGCCAGCATTAAGCGGCTCTCCTACGAGCAGTACTTC
TRBV27,TRBD2,NA,TRBJ2-7,CASSFGLAGYYEQYF,TGTGCCAGCAGTTTCGGACTAGCGGGATACTACGAGCAGTACTTC
TRBV7-9,NA,few,TRBJ1-4,CASSPPGSDEKLFF,TGTGCCAGCAGCCCTCCGGGGAGCGACGAAAAACTGTTTTTT
TRBV10-1,TRBD1,NA,TRBJ1-4,CASSLQGQVEKLFF,TGCGCCAGCAGCCTACAAGGACAGGTTGAAAAACTGTTTTTT
TRBV5-1,TRBD2,NA,TRBJ2-1,CASSLRSGGSYYNEQFF,TGCGCCAGCAGCCTCCGATCCGGGGGGAGCTACTACAATGAGCAGTTCTTC
TRBV27,NA,NA,TRBJ2-5,CASSYLGRREETQYF,TGTGCCAGCAGCTATCTAGGGAGGAGAGAAGAGACCCAGTACTTC
TRBV6-1,NA,NA,TRBJ1-2,CASIEGPGSYGYTF,TGTGCCAGCATCGAGGGGCCGGGATCCTATGGCTACACCTTC
TRBV4-2,TRBD2,NA,TRBJ2-1,CASSQPRGGVGEYNEQFF,TGTGCCAGCAGCCAACCTCGGGGGGGAGTGGGAGAGTACAATGAGCAGTTCTTC
TRBV9,NA,NA,TRBJ2-7,CASSVDYVSEQYF,TGTGCCAGCAGCGTAGACTACGTCTCCGAGCAGTACTTC
TRBV2,TRBD1,NA,TRBJ1-1,CASSDPPGTDEAFF,TGTGCCAGCAGTGATCCCCCTGGGACAGATGAAGCTTTCTTT
TRBV2,TRBD2,NA,TRBJ2-7,CASGVAGEDEQYF,TGTGCCAGCGGCGTAGCGGGAGAGGACGAGCAGTACTTC
TRBV5-1,NA,NA,TRBJ2-1,CASTLRAGNNEQFF,TGCGCCAGCACCCTTAGGGCAGGGAACAATGAGCAGTTCTTC